This TCR beta chain was identified in a study of shared clonotypes between healthy human individuals. Study results and limitations: Expectations were that clonotype sharing among donors would be affected by sequencing depth.

Per the germline V gene, CDR1 is KGHSY and CDR2 is FQNENV. The length of the CDR3 is 15 residues. Trimming removed 5 bases at V and 0 bases at J, with 11 bases between. With regard to this clone: Antigen unknown.

Libraries were prepared by immunoSEQ multiplex PCR; TCRdb keeps only in-frame clonotypes and omits some of them. The sample includes some 1.5 million clones, roughly 97% of them seen just once. Sequencing was done on a sample of naive CD4+ T cells sorted from blood. The subset denotes: CD45RA+ positively selected. The clonotype originates from a man younger than 45 in good health. The chain employs TRBV16 and TRBJ1-3; D is uncertain. CDR3 residues: CASSSKSPSGNTIYF. CDR3 sequence (DNA): TGTGCCAGCAGCTCGAAATCCCCCTCTGGAAACACCATATATTTT.